This T cell receptor beta chain was identified in a study of a mutant IDH1 vaccine in newly diagnosed glioma. The overall study: Once 4-6 weeks had passed after radiotherapy alone, vaccination started, or it started with temozolomide cycles. At week 47 came visit V13, while visit V12 had come at week 35. General study points: Pseudoprogression seemed unlinked to shifts in top peripheral T cell clonotypes.

The CDR3 is 14 residues long. The V gene lost 7 bases and the J gene lost 4 bases, with 16 bases spanning the gap. The germline V gene encodes CDR1 SGHTA and CDR2 FQGNSA. Specified time point: week 35, safety follow-up. One vaccine dose held 300 ug of mutant IDH1 20-mer peptide and came with topical imiquimod. Tumors from donors were new WHO grade 3 or 4 IDH1-mutant astrocytomas with ATRX loss. Assay used: immunoSEQ multiplex PCR; TCRdb lists only in-frame clones, some missing. The sample lists approximately 47,000 clones; around 89% were seen once. On this clone: Its antigen remains unidentified.

The sequencing here drew on PBMCs, taken from a glioma patient whose treatment included an IDH1 peptide vaccine. The clonotype originates from a middle-aged woman with glioma. This chain uses TRBV7-2 with TRBJ1-2; D is possibly TRBD1 (6 bases). The CDR3 DNA reads as TGTGCCAGCAACATAGGACAGAAGGGCTATGGCTACACCTTC. Translation gives CASNIGQKGYGYTF. The whole variable domain, remainder taken from reference TRBV7-2 and TRBJ1-2, is GAGVSQSPSNKVTEKGKDVELRCDPISGHTALYWYRQSLGQGLEFLIYFQGNSAPDKSGLPSDRFSAERTGGSVSTLTIQRTQQEDSAVYLCASNIGQKGYGYTFGSGTRLTVV.